These T cell receptor beta chains were read from a single sample in a study of T cells in Graves' hyperthyroidism and ophthalmopathy. Each CDR3 protein gets one entry after TCRdb re-called the multiplex PCR reads with MiXCR. The sample has fewer than 450,000 distinct CDR3 sequences; approximately 18% are singletons. Sequencing was done on a sample of blood. These receptors were taken from a woman between 25 and 40 years old with Graves' hyperthyroidism that later progressed to Graves' ophthalmopathy. CDR3s include the opening cysteine and the closing phenylalanine or tryptophan. The order of the fields is D gene, V gene, J gene, clone size, CDR3 length, CDR3 protein, CDR3 DNA. D genes are given only for firm matches. The size field is filled for only some rows; it gives once, few, many or a size class.

>.|TRBV11-2|TRBJ2-5|.|15
CASSLNPDGQETQYF
TGTGCCAGCAGCTTAAACCCCGACGGACAAGAGACCCAGTACTTC
>.|TRBV6-1|TRBJ1-1|many|13
CASSEALRTEAFF
TGTGCCAGCAGTGAAGCGCTTCGCACTGAAGCTTTCTTT
>TRBD1|TRBV4-1|TRBJ2-2|.|18
CASSQPRQGASLTGELFF
TGCGCCAGCAGCCAACCTAGGCAGGGGGCCTCGCTCACCGGGGAGCTGTTTTTT
>TRBD2|TRBV7-7|TRBJ2-3|.|14
CASSPGTSFATQYF
TGTGCCAGCAGCCCCGGGACTAGTTTTGCTACGCAGTATTTT
>.|TRBV6-1|TRBJ1-4|few|15
CASSEVRSGREKLFF
TGTGCCAGCAGTGAAGTCCGCTCTGGGCGGGAAAAACTGTTTTTT
>TRBD1|TRBV27|TRBJ2-1|many|15
CASSLQGENSDEQFF
TGTGCCAGCAGCCTACAGGGGGAGAATAGCGATGAGCAGTTCTTC
>.|TRBV13|TRBJ2-3|few|16
CASSLAGATSTDTQYF
TGTGCCAGCAGCTTAGCGGGGGCAACTAGCACAGATACGCAGTATTTT
>.|TRBV19|TRBJ1-4|.|13
CASSNSEDEKLFF
TGTGCCAGTTCCAACAGTGAAGATGAAAAACTGTTTTTT
>.|TRBV6-2/TRBV6-3|TRBJ1-5|few|18
CASSYSGGFDMRNQPQHF
TGTGCCAGCAGTTACTCAGGGGGGTTCGATATGCGCAATCAGCCCCAGCATTTT
>.|TRBV18|TRBJ1-1|few|16
CASSPPQREMNTEAFF
TGTGCCAGCTCACCACCCCAGAGGGAGATGAACACTGAAGCTTTCTTT
>TRBD1|TRBV14|TRBJ2-1|few|15
CASSHPGQGMDEQFF
TGTGCCAGCAGCCACCCGGGACAGGGCATGGATGAGCAGTTCTTC
>TRBD1|TRBV27|TRBJ2-3|few|13
CASSLSGTGAQYF
TGTGCCAGCAGTTTATCTGGGACAGGCGCGCAGTATTTT
>TRBD2|TRBV11-2|TRBJ2-3|many|17
CASSLATSGDHTDTQYF
TGTGCCAGCAGCTTAGCGACTAGCGGGGACCACACAGATACGCAGTATTTT
>.|TRBV7-8|TRBJ1-4|many|14
CASSRRPTNEKLFF
TGTGCCAGCAGCCGACGACCGACCAATGAAAAACTGTTTTTT
>TRBD1|TRBV11-3|TRBJ2-1|many|19
CASSLYGGQGTDSYNEQFF
TGTGCCAGCAGCTTATACGGGGGACAGGGTACTGACTCCTACAATGAGCAGTTCTTC
>.|TRBV25-1|TRBJ2-2|many|13
CASSVQGSGELFF
TGTGCCAGCAGTGTACAGGGTAGCGGGGAGCTGTTTTTT
>TRBD1|TRBV12-3/TRBV12-4|TRBJ1-5|many|16
CASSPTGTGSNQPQHF
TGTGCCAGCAGTCCAACGGGGACAGGGAGCAATCAGCCCCAGCATTTT
>.|TRBV9|TRBJ2-3|few|14
CASIPLSSADTQYF
TGTGCCAGCATTCCCCTTTCCTCGGCAGATACGCAGTATTTT
>.|TRBV30|TRBJ2-5|.|12
CAWSSLQETQYF
TGTGCCTGGAGTTCTCTTCAAGAGACCCAGTACTTC
>.|TRBV7-9|TRBJ2-2|.|16
CASSSRDRGGTGELFF
TGTGCCAGCAGCTCCCGAGACAGGGGAGGGACCGGGGAGCTGTTTTTT
>.|TRBV2|TRBJ1-2|many|16
CASRTTFRDEYNGYTF
TGTGCCAGCAGAACTACCTTCCGGGACGAATACAATGGCTACACCTTC
>.|TRBV11-2|TRBJ2-2|many|14
CASSLDRNTGELFF
TGTGCCAGCAGCTTAGACAGAAACACCGGGGAGCTGTTTTTT
>TRBD2|TRBV2|TRBJ2-7|many|15
CASSEVYLAGNEQYF
TGTGCCAGCAGTGAAGTCTATCTAGCGGGAAACGAGCAGTACTTC
>TRBD1|TRBV6-1|TRBJ2-2|.|19
CASTATSYVGGTYTGELFF
TGTGCCAGCACCGCTACCTCTTACGTAGGGGGCACCTACACCGGGGAGCTGTTTTTT
>.|TRBV12-3/TRBV12-4|TRBJ1-1|.|15
CASSLSGGANTEAFF
TGTGCCAGCAGTTTATCTGGGGGGGCGAACACTGAAGCTTTCTTT
>TRBD2|TRBV6-1|TRBJ2-7|many|13
CAVGEGGEYEQYF
TGCGCCGTTGGGGAGGGCGGTGAGTACGAGCAGTACTTC
>.|TRBV3-1|TRBJ2-7|few|14
CASSPQGTKREQYF
TGTGCCAGCAGCCCGCAGGGGACGAAGAGGGAGCAGTACTTC
>TRBD2|TRBV6-2/TRBV6-3|TRBJ2-1|many|15
CASSYGAGAYNEQFF
TGTGCCAGCAGTTACGGAGCGGGAGCTTACAATGAGCAGTTCTTC
>TRBD2|TRBV30|TRBJ2-3|.|16
CAWSVQAGRSTDTQYF
TGTGCCTGGAGTGTACAAGCGGGGCGGAGCACAGATACGCAGTATTTT
>.|TRBV6-2/TRBV6-3|TRBJ2-1|many|14
CASSYSSSYNEQFF
TGTGCCAGCAGTTACTCTAGCTCCTACAATGAGCAGTTCTTC
>TRBD1|TRBV19|TRBJ1-5|.|15
CASSIRQGYNQPQHF
TGTGCCAGTAGCATAAGACAGGGGTACAATCAGCCCCAGCATTTT
>TRBD1|TRBV2|TRBJ1-4|many|14
CASSENRGNEKLFF
TGTGCCAGCAGTGAGAACAGGGGGAATGAAAAACTGTTTTTT
>TRBD1|TRBV3-1|TRBJ1-2|few|16
CASSQGCGRGSYGYTF
TGTGCCAGCAGCCAAGGTTGTGGCAGGGGGTCGTATGGCTACACCTTC
>TRBD2|TRBV30|TRBJ2-1|many|16
CAWSVVRLAGRDEQFF
TGTGCCTGGAGTGTGGTTCGGCTAGCGGGGAGGGATGAGCAGTTCTTC
>TRBD1|TRBV10-2|TRBJ2-6|.|21
CASNNPRTGRSGSSGANVLTF
TGCGCCAGCAACAATCCAAGGACAGGGAGGTCCGGGTCCTCTGGGGCCAACGTCCTGACTTTC
>TRBD2|TRBV7-9|TRBJ2-7|.|14
CASSSSGTSYEQYF
TGTGCCAGCAGCTCCTCCGGGACTAGCTACGAGCAGTACTTC
>.|TRBV30|TRBJ2-3|.|11
CAWMGPDTQYF
TGTGCCTGGATGGGCCCAGATACGCAGTATTTT
>.|TRBV27|TRBJ1-3|many|13
CASSTGPLNTIYF
TGTGCCAGCTCGACAGGCCCACTAAACACCATATATTTT
>.|TRBV20-1|TRBJ2-2|few|14
CSARDFSGTGELFF
TGCAGTGCTAGAGATTTCTCCGGGACCGGGGAGCTGTTTTTT
>.|TRBV4-1|TRBJ2-2|.|14
CASSHLRNTGELFF
TGCGCCAGCAGCCACCTGAGGAACACCGGGGAGCTGTTTTTT
>.|TRBV20-1|TRBJ2-7|many|13
CSARKERAYEQYF
TGCAGTGCTAGAAAGGAACGAGCCTACGAGCAGTACTTC
>.|TRBV19|TRBJ2-5|many|14
CASSARIIEETQYF
TGTGCCAGTAGCGCCCGTATTATCGAAGAGACCCAGTACTTC
>TRBD2|TRBV2|TRBJ2-1|.|14
CASSLRGGINEQFF
TGTGCCAGCAGCCTGCGGGGGGGCATTAATGAGCAGTTCTTC
>.|TRBV19|TRBJ2-1|few|14
CASNSGFSYNEQFF
TGTGCCAGTAATAGCGGCTTTTCCTACAATGAGCAGTTCTTC
>.|TRBV7-2|TRBJ2-1|.|13
CASSFASFSEQFF
TGTGCCAGCAGCTTCGCTAGTTTCAGTGAGCAGTTCTTC
>.|TRBV28|TRBJ1-2|few|12
CASRGGERGYTF
TGTGCCAGCAGAGGAGGGGAACGTGGCTACACCTTC
>TRBD1|TRBV2|TRBJ1-5|many|16
CASSLLRDRENQPQHF
TGTGCCAGCAGCCTACTCCGGGACAGGGAAAATCAGCCCCAGCATTTT
>.|TRBV3-1|TRBJ2-1|many|14
CASSAARAINEQFF
TGTGCCAGCAGCGCAGCCAGGGCCATCAATGAGCAGTTCTTC
>.|TRBV4-1|TRBJ2-7|many|14
CASSQGLSRYEQYF
TGCGCCAGCAGCCAAGGACTCTCCCGCTACGAGCAGTACTTC
>TRBD2|TRBV2|TRBJ2-1|many|13
CASTVLAGNEQFF
TGTGCCAGCACCGTACTAGCGGGGAACGAGCAGTTCTTC
>.|TRBV11-2|TRBJ1-3|.|16
CASSLDLVGTGNTIYF
TGTGCCAGCAGCTTAGATTTGGTAGGGACTGGAAACACCATATATTTT
>TRBD2|TRBV5-1|TRBJ2-3|many|16
CASSLGLAGVTDTQYF
TGCGCCAGCAGCTTGGGACTAGCGGGGGTCACAGATACGCAGTATTTT
>TRBD1|TRBV6-6|TRBJ2-4|few|17
CASSYAGTGGSKNIQYF
TGTGCCAGCAGTTACGCCGGGACAGGGGGCTCCAAAAACATTCAGTACTTC